This entry is about one T cell receptor (beta chain). This record comes from a study of shared clonotypes between healthy human individuals. Genomic DNA from each subset was divided evenly over several immunoSEQ plates. Data came from immunoSEQ multiplex PCR; TCRdb stores just in-frame clones and leaves some out. The sample includes some 2.4 million clones, 80% to 95% of them seen just once. The junction had 16 bases not matched to a gene; V was cut back by 7 bases and J by 7 bases. CDR1 is LNHDA, CDR2 SQIVND, per germline (reference sequence). This CDR3 comprises 16 residues. The donor population consisted of healthy HIV-negative adults with no recent acute infections or vaccinations. The study separated CD4+ cells into CD45RA+ naive and CD45RA-negative memory subsets.

The chain combines TRBV19 with TRBJ1-5; 7 positions agree with TRBD1. The sequencing sample was made of naive CD4+ T cells from PBMCs. Regarding subset: CD45RA+ positively selected. This receptor was identified in a man younger than 30 in good health. Some clones in this sample may be carry-over from other donors' samples. The CDR3, as DNA: TGTGCCAGTACCTTAGAGGGATATACAGGGGCCCAGCCCCAGCATTTT. Translating gives CASTLEGYTGAQPQHF. Using reference TRBV19 and TRBJ1-5 for the parts outside the CDR3, the full variable domain is DGGITQSPKYLFRKEGQNVTLSCEQNLNHDAMYWYRQDPGQGLRLIYYSQIVNDFQKGDIAEGYSVSREKKESFPLTVTSAQKNPTAFYLCASTLEGYTGAQPQHFGDGTRLSIL.